This entry lists 29 T cell receptor beta chains sequenced from one sample in a study of shared clonotypes between healthy human individuals. Clones were read by immunoSEQ multiplex PCR, and TCRdb kept only the in-frame ones, dropping some. The table records around 600,000 clones, roughly 98% of them present only once. Naive CD8 cells, CD45RO-negative and positively selected for CCR7, excluded terminally differentiated effector memory CD45RA+ cells. What was sequenced was naive CD8+ T cells sorted from blood. Receptors were obtained from a man between 25 and 39 years old in good health.

This chain connects TRBV5-1 to TRBJ2-7, with TRBD1 matching 9 bases. V shed 5 bases, J shed 2 bases, and the junction held 8 bases outside the gene matches. The germline gives CDR1 SGHRS, CDR2 YFSETQ. The CDR3 contains 15 residues. The CDR3 is CASSPTGGTTYEQYF. The DNA of the CDR3 is TGCGCCAGCAGTCCCACAGGGGGCACCACCTACGAGCAGTACTTC.

This clone occurred once. The chain has TRBV9 and TRBJ2-1; a possible D gene is TRBD1 (5 bases). V was cut by 0 bases and J by 12 bases, with 10 bases left in between. CDR3 length: 12 residues. Germline V gene sequence: CDR1 SGDLS, CDR2 YYNGEE. The CDR3 protein is CASSVGPDRQFF. CDR3 coding DNA: TGTGCCAGCAGCGTAGGCCCCGACAGGCAGTTCTTC. Full variable domain (remainder filled in from reference TRBV9 and TRBJ2-1): DSGVTQTPKHLITATGQRVTLRCSPRSGDLSVYWYQQSLDQGLQFLIQYYNGEERAKGNILERFSAQQFPDLHSELNLSSLELGDSALYFCASSVGPDRQFFGPGTRLTVL.

The rearrangement uses TRBV7-3 and TRBJ2-1, with a possible D match to TRBD1 (5 bases). The CDR3 totals 16 residues. V was clipped by 5 bases and J by 0 bases, with 14 bases between them. Per the germline V gene, CDR1 is SGHTA and CDR2 is FQGTGA. The CDR3 DNA is TGTGCCAGCAGCGACGACAGTGTAGGCTCCTACAATGAGCAGTTCTTC. It yields the protein CASSDDSVGSYNEQFF.

The chain couples TRBV18 to TRBJ2-5; the D is unclear. V was shortened by 5 bases and J by 2 bases, with 6 bases between the two germline ends. The CDR3 extends over 12 amino acids. Germline assignment: CDR1 KGHSH and CDR2 LQKENI. This chain's CDR3 is CASSRQQETQYF. The CDR3 bases are TGTGCCAGCTCAAGGCAGCAAGAGACCCAGTACTTC.

The table lists this clone with a count of one. This chain's CDR3 is CASSPDGVGAFF. As DNA, the CDR3 is TGTGCCAGCAGCCCGGACGGGGTGGGCGCTTTCTTT. The chain recombines TRBV11-2 with TRBJ1-1; D unresolved. CDR1 and CDR2 (germline): SGHAT, FQNNGV. V was shortened by 5 bases and J by 11 bases, with 15 bases between the two germline ends. The CDR3 covers 12 residues.

The V gene is TRBV27, the J gene TRBJ1-1, with TRBD1 as a possible D gene (5 bases). There are 15 residues in the CDR3. V shed 4 bases and J shed 4 bases, with 16 bases lying between them. Per germline, CDR1 MNHEY and CDR2 SMNVEV (reference sequence). In DNA, the CDR3 is TGTGCCAGCAGTTCGCGCGCAGGGCGAGGCACTGAAGCTTTCTTT. Translation gives CASSSRAGRGTEAFF.

J is TRBJ1-2 and V is TRBV5-4; 7 bases align to TRBD1. CDR3 length: 15 residues. Germline CDR1 is SGHNT and CDR2 is YYREEE (reference sequence). V lost 4 bases and J lost 4; bases outside the gene matches: 10. The CDR3 DNA reads as TGTGCCAGCAGCCAGTTGACAGGGCTATCCTATGGCTACACCTTC. This gives the protein CASSQLTGLSYGYTF.

The chain couples TRBV28 to TRBJ2-1; 8 bases are a match to TRBD2. In germline, CDR1 is MDHEN, CDR2 SYDVKM. Trimming cost V 4 bases and J 7 bases; bases outside gene matches: 6. The CDR3 consists of 14 residues. CDR3 residues: CASSSPGTRNEQFF. DNA of the CDR3: TGTGCCAGCAGTTCCCCCGGGACTAGAAATGAGCAGTTCTTC. Filled out from reference TRBV28 and TRBJ2-1, the complete variable domain reads DVKVTQSSRYLVKRTGEKVFLECVQDMDHENMFWYRQDPGLGLRLIYFSYDVKMKEKGDIPEGYSVSREKKERFSLILESASTNQTSMYLCASSSPGTRNEQFFGPGTRLTVL.

This chain connects TRBV7-9 to TRBJ2-7, with D uncertain. This CDR3 is 14 amino acids long. With 1 base removed from V and 7 bases from J, the gap between germline ends came to 14 bases. CDR1 is SEHNR, CDR2 FQNEAQ, per germline (reference sequence). CDR3 coding DNA: TGTGCCAGCAGCTTAGGACGAGCCCCTTTTGAGCAGTACTTC. Amino acids: CASSLGRAPFEQYF. Together with reference TRBV7-9 and TRBJ2-7, the CDR3 gives the full variable domain: DTGVSQNPRHKITKRGQNVTFRCDPISEHNRLYWYRQTLGQGPEFLTYFQNEAQLEKSRLLSDRFSAERPKGSFSTLEIQRTEQGDSAMYLCASSLGRAPFEQYFGPGTRLTVT.

The chain has TRBV28 and TRBJ2-5; D possibly corresponds to TRBD2 (6 bases). Germline CDR1 reads MDHEN; CDR2 reads SYDVKM. V lost 3 bases to trimming and J lost 1 base, with 18 bases between them. This CDR3 comprises 17 residues. The chain's CDR3 is CASSFSGLLRVQETQYF. CDR3 sequence (DNA): TGTGCCAGCAGTTTCTCGGGACTTCTGCGGGTCCAAGAGACCCAGTACTTC.

The J gene is TRBJ2-3, the V gene TRBV9; the D gene is possibly TRBD2 (5 bases). V lost 3 bases and J 7 bases, leaving 18 bases between the germline ends. Germline CDR1 reads SGDLS; CDR2 reads YYNGEE. This CDR3 comprises 15 residues. CDR3 amino acids: CASSESGTLANTQYF. CDR3 nucleotides: TGTGCCAGCAGCGAAAGCGGTACTTTGGCTAATACGCAGTATTTT. The variable domain in full, completed from reference TRBV9 and TRBJ2-3, reads DSGVTQTPKHLITATGQRVTLRCSPRSGDLSVYWYQQSLDQGLQFLIQYYNGEERAKGNILERFSAQQFPDLHSELNLSSLELGDSALYFCASSESGTLANTQYFGPGTRLTVL.

The rearrangement links TRBV27 to TRBJ2-5; a possible D gene is TRBD2 (6 bases). CDR1 is MNHEY, CDR2 SMNVEV, per germline (reference sequence). V was cut by 3 bases and J by 4 bases, with 18 bases left in between. This CDR3 has 16 amino acids. Written as DNA, the CDR3 is TGTGCCAGCAGTTTCGATAGCGGCTCACCGTCAGAGACCCAGTACTTC. This codes for CASSFDSGSPSETQYF.

The chain carries TRBV4-1 and TRBJ1-4; D unclear. V was clipped by 0 bases and J by 4 bases, with 12 bases between them. This CDR3 has 16 residues. Germline V lookup: CDR1 MGHRA, CDR2 YSYEKL. CDR3: CASSQDQGSLNEKLFF. The CDR3 nucleotides are TGCGCCAGCAGCCAAGATCAAGGCAGCCTTAATGAAAAACTGTTTTTT.

The chain couples TRBV11-1 to TRBJ1-2, with a tentative D call TRBD1 (6 bases). Trimming stripped 5 bases from V and 4 bases from J, with 20 bases between. Germline values: CDR1 SGHAT, CDR2 FQDESV (reference sequence). The CDR3 has 16 residues. As DNA, the CDR3 is TGTGCCAGCAGCGCACAAGCGGACAGCGGATTCTATGGCTACACCTTC. Encoded protein: CASSAQADSGFYGYTF.

V usage is TRBV10-2 and J usage is TRBJ2-1; D is perhaps TRBD2 (5 bases). V was cut by 1 base and J by 7 bases, with 14 bases left in between. CDR1 and CDR2 (germline): WSHSY, SAAADI. This CDR3 has 15 amino acids. The CDR3 here is CASSEWLGVRNEQFF. In DNA form, the CDR3 reads TGCGCCAGCAGTGAGTGGTTGGGAGTGAGGAATGAGCAGTTCTTC.

The chain recombines TRBV19 with TRBJ2-1, with TRBD1 as a possible D gene (5 bases). The V gene lost 4 bases and the J gene lost 5 bases, with 9 bases spanning the gap. Germline lookup yields CDR1 LNHDA and CDR2 SQIVND (reference sequence). This CDR3 is 13 amino acids long. In DNA, the CDR3 is TGTGCCAGTAGTACCCCGACAGACAATGAGCAGTTCTTC. Amino acid sequence: CASSTPTDNEQFF.

The rearrangement joins TRBV7-8 to TRBJ2-2, with 11 bases fitting TRBD2. The V gene end was trimmed by 1 base and the J gene end by 9 bases; junction bases not matched to a gene: 7. CDR3 size: 16 residues. The germline V gene encodes CDR1 SGHVS and CDR2 FQNEAQ. For the CDR3, the DNA is TGTGCCAGCAGCTTAGGTTCTAGCGGGAGGTTCTGGGAGCTGTTTTTT. Translated: CASSLGSSGRFWELFF.

CDR3 bases: TGTGCCAGCAGCTTAGGGACGAGGACTAGCGGTAACACCGGGGAGCTGTTTTTT. Protein product: CASSLGTRTSGNTGELFF. The rearrangement uses TRBV7-7 and TRBJ2-2; 10 nucleotides match TRBD2. The CDR3 has 18 residues. The trim removed 1 base at V and 2 bases at J, leaving 7 bases unmatched. Germline values: CDR1 SSHAT, CDR2 FNYEAQ (reference sequence).

The chain uses TRBV12-2 and TRBJ1-5. TRBV12-2 is a recognized pseudogene. The CDR3 runs 15 residues. CDR3 residues: CASRLEGVGDQPQHF. The CDR3 region has the DNA TGTGCAAGTCGCTTAGAAGGCGTAGGTGATCAGCCCCAGCATTTT.

The rearrangement joins TRBV23-1 to TRBJ2-7; no clear D gene. TRBV23-1 is identified as an open reading frame with a role that is uncertain. Trimming removed 11 bases from V and 2 bases from J, with 10 bases in between. The CDR3 has 11 amino acids. CDR3 coding DNA: TGCGCCCCGGCCGGGCCCTACGAGCAGTACTTC. It is translated as CAPAGPYEQYF.

This chain links TRBV28 with TRBJ2-5; tentatively, D is TRBD1 (6 bases). V was trimmed by 4 bases and J by 2 bases, leaving 14 bases between them. The CDR3 runs to 15 residues. Germline loops: CDR1 MDHEN, CDR2 SYDVKM. CDR3 region: CASSSHRVRQETQYF. The CDR3 DNA sequence: TGTGCCAGCAGTTCTCACAGGGTACGACAAGAGACCCAGTACTTC.

Concerning this clone: Compared with germline, one end of the junction differs, possibly owing to a read error. This sequence joins TRBV6-5 and TRBJ1-4; 10 nucleotides match TRBD1. The CDR3 has 13 residues. Looked up from germline, CDR1 is MNHEY and CDR2 is SVGAGI. The CDR3 reads CASSYSPGTGEEF. The CDR3 DNA is TGTGCCAGCAGTTACTCCCCCGGGACAGGGGAGGAATTT.

Turning to this clone: Other DNA sequences of this sample code for an identical CDR3. V gene TRBV9 combines with J gene TRBJ1-2, with 7 bases aligning to TRBD1. The J segment lost 7 bases and the V segment lost 0 bases, leaving 3 bases of the junction unmatched. This CDR3 is 13 amino acids long. The germline V gene has CDR1 SGDLS and CDR2 YYNGEE. The CDR3 DNA follows: TGTGCCAGCAGCGTAGCTGGGACAGTTGGCTACACCTTC. It is translated as CASSVAGTVGYTF.

Comment on this clone: This specimen includes other DNA sequences encoding the same CDR3. This chain connects TRBV4-3 to TRBJ2-1; 9 nucleotides align to TRBD2. Germline CDR1 is LGHNA and CDR2 is YSLEER. Trimming removed 1 base from V and 4 bases from J; junction bases left unmatched: 2. CDR3 size: 15 residues. The CDR3 DNA sequence: TGCGCCAGCAGCCAAGGGCTAGCGGGGTACAATGAGCAGTTCTTC. It codes for CASSQGLAGYNEQFF.

The chain links TRBV28 to TRBJ2-7; 7 nucleotides line up with TRBD2. V lost 8 bases to trimming and J lost 0 bases; unmatched junction nucleotides: 13. CDR3 size: 16 residues. The germline CDR1 and CDR2 sequences are MDHEN and SYDVKM. As DNA, the CDR3 is TGTGCCAGCTCCCTTCCAGTCGGGAGGAGCTCCTACGAGCAGTACTTC. Its protein is CASSLPVGRSSYEQYF. The full variable domain, with the rest looked up from reference TRBV28 and TRBJ2-7, is DVKVTQSSRYLVKRTGEKVFLECVQDMDHENMFWYRQDPGLGLRLIYFSYDVKMKEKGDIPEGYSVSREKKERFSLILESASTNQTSMYLCASSLPVGRSSYEQYFGPGTRLTVT.

The chain has TRBV28 and TRBJ2-7; D unclear. V lost 5 bases to trimming and J lost 2 bases, with 13 bases between them. Germline CDR1 MDHEN, CDR2 SYDVKM. The CDR3 sequence is 14 residues long. CDR3 in amino acids: CASSRLLVTYEQYF. DNA for the CDR3: TGTGCCAGCAGTCGATTACTGGTCACCTACGAGCAGTACTTC.

This clone came up once. V and J are TRBV27 and TRBJ2-7; either TRBD1 or TRBD2 may fit D (5 bases each). The V and J ends lost 3 bases and 7 bases respectively, with 16 bases between them. In germline, CDR1 is MNHEY, CDR2 SMNVEV (reference sequence). The CDR3 has 14 amino acids. The CDR3 protein is CASSFRWGFNEQYF. The CDR3 DNA reads as TGTGCCAGCAGTTTCCGGTGGGGGTTTAATGAGCAGTACTTC.

The chain links TRBV14 to TRBJ2-2; 9 positions match TRBD2. CDR1 is SGHDN and CDR2 is FVKESK in the germline V gene. V lost 1 base and J lost 5; bases outside the gene matches: 2. The CDR3 totals 15 residues. This CDR3 is CASSQGSGRTGELFF. The CDR3 DNA reads TGTGCCAGCAGCCAAGGGAGCGGGAGGACCGGGGAGCTGTTTTTT.

V is TRBV4-2 and J is TRBJ2-7; D tentatively reads TRBD1 or TRBD2 (5 bases each). The CDR3 is 15 amino acids. Per the germline V gene, CDR1 is LGHNA and CDR2 is YNFKEQ. V lost 0 bases to trimming and J lost 0 bases, with 9 bases between them. DNA of the CDR3: TGTGCCAGCAGCCAAGAGGGGGAGAGCTCCTACGAGCAGTACTTC. Amino acid sequence: CASSQEGESSYEQYF.